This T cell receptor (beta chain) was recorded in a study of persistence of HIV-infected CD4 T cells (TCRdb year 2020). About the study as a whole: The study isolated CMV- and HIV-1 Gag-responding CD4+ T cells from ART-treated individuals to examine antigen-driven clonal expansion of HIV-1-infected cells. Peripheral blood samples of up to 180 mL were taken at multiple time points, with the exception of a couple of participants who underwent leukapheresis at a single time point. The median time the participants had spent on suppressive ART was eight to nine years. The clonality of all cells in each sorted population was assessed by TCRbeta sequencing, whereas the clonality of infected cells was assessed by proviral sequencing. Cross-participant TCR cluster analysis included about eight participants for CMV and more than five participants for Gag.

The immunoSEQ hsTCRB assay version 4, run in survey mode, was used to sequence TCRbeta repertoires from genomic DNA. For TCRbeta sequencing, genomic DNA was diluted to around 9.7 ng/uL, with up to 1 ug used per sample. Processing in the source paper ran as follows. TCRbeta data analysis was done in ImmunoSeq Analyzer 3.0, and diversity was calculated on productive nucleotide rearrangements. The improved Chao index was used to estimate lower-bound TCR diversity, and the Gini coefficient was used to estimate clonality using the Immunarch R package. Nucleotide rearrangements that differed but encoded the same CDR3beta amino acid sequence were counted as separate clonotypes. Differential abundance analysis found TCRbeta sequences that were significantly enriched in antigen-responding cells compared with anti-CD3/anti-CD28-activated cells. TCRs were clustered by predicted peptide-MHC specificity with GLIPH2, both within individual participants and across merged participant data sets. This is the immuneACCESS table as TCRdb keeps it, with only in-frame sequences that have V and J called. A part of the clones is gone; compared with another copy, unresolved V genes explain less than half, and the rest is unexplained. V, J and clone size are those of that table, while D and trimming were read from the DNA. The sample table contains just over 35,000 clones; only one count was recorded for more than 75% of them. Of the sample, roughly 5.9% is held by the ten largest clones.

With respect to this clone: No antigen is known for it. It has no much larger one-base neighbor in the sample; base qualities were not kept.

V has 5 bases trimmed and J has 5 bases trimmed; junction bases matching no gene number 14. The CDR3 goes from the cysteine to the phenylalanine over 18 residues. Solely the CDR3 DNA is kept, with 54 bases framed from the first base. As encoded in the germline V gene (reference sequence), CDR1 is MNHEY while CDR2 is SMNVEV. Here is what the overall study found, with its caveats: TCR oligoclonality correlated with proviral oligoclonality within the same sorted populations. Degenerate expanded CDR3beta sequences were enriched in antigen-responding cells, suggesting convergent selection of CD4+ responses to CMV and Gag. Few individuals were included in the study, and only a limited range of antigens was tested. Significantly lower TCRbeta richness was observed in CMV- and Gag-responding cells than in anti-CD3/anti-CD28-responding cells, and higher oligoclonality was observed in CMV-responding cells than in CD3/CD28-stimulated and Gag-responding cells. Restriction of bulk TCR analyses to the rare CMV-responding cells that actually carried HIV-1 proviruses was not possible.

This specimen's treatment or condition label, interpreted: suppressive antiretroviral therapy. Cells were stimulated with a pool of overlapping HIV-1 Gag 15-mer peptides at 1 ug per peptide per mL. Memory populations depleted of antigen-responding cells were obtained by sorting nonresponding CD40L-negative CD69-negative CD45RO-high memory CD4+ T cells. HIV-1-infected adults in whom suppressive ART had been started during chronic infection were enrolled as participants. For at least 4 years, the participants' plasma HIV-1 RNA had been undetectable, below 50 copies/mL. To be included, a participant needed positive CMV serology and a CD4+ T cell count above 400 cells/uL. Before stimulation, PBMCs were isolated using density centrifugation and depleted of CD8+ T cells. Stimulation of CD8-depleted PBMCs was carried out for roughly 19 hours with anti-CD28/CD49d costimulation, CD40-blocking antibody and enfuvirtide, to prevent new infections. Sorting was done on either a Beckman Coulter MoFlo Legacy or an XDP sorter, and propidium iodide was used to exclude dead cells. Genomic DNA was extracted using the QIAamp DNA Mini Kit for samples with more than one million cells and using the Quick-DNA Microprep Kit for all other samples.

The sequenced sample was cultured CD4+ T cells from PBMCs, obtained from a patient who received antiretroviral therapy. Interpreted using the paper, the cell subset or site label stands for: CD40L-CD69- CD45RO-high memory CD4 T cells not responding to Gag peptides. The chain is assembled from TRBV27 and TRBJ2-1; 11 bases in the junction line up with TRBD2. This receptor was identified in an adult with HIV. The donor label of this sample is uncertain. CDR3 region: CASSPSPPSGGWNNEQFF. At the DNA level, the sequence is TGTGCCAGCAGTCCCTCACCACCTAGCGGGGGGTGGAACAATGAGCAGTTCTTC.